This T cell receptor beta chain was captured by sequencing in a study of long-term antiretroviral therapy in people with HIV. Study-level information: There is a gap of about a decade between the earliest samples and the later 2015 immediate-ART recommendation.

A v3.0 immunoSEQ assay was performed at survey level. Only in-frame clones appear in the TCRdb table, and some are missing; sequencing was by immunoSEQ multiplex PCR. The sample yields 44,000 or so clones, nearly 95% seen once. In the case of this clone: No antigen is known for it.

General study results and limits: ART-treated samples gained diversity yet remained below transplant donor controls.

Between the trimmed V and J ends, which lost 10 bases and 0 bases, there was a span of 12 bases. Germline CDR1 is SEHNR and CDR2 is FQNEAQ (reference sequence). The CDR3 loop spans 13 amino acids. The chain joins TRBV7-9 to TRBJ2-5; D gene unclear. The sequenced sample was unsorted PBMCs, obtained 3.7 years after starting antiretroviral therapy. This clonotype was sampled from a woman between 45 and 65 years old with HIV. Written as DNA, the CDR3 is TGTGCCACCGGGCAGTGGGACCAAGAGACCCAGTACTTC. Encoded protein: CATGQWDQETQYF.